A single sample is the source of the 11 T cell receptor beta chains below, sequenced in a study of blood T cell repertoires in COVID-19. Clones were read by immunoSEQ multiplex PCR, and TCRdb kept only the in-frame ones, dropping some. Counted here are approximately 240,000 clones, roughly 84% occurring once; the ten biggest clones make up around 18%. Sequenced sample: peripheral blood. The source is a woman of 80 years or more with active or convalescent COVID-19.

This sequence joins TRBV5-6 and TRBJ1-6; D uncertain. The CDR3 has 16 residues. CDR1 and CDR2 (germline): SGHDT, YYEEEE. Trimming shortened V by 4 bases and J by 6 bases, and 17 bases separated the two germline ends. CDR3 amino acids: CASSPEGGPINSPLHF. Written as DNA, the CDR3 is TGTGCCAGCAGCCCTGAGGGCGGTCCCATTAATTCACCCCTCCACTTT.

The rearrangement uses TRBV5-1 and TRBJ2-7; possibly TRBD1 for D (6 bases). Trimming stripped 4 bases from V and 4 bases from J, with 12 bases between. CDR1 and CDR2 (germline): SGHRS, YFSETQ. The CDR3 spans 13 residues. The CDR3 sequence is CASSHSQGYEQYF. The CDR3 DNA follows: TGCGCCAGCAGCCACTCACAGGGATACGAGCAGTACTTC.

The chain carries TRBV27 and TRBJ2-3; 10 nucleotides match TRBD1. This CDR3 region has 16 residues. The ends lost 2 bases at V and 4 bases at J; junction bases unmatched: 6. Germline lookup yields CDR1 MNHEY and CDR2 SMNVEV (reference sequence). The CDR3 sequence is CASSLNGDRGSDTQYF. CDR3 nucleotide sequence: TGTGCCAGCAGTTTAAATGGGGACAGGGGATCAGATACGCAGTATTTT.

The count of this clone is one. J is TRBJ2-7 and V is TRBV29-1; 12 nucleotides agree with TRBD1. Germline CDR1 is SQVTM and CDR2 is ANQGSEA. There are 15 residues in the CDR3. Trimming cost V 2 bases and J 3 bases; bases outside gene matches: 5. The CDR3 DNA sequence: TGCAGCGTTGAACCGGGGACAGGGGGCGACTACGAGCAGTACTTC. This gives the protein CSVEPGTGGDYEQYF.

The chain is built from TRBV19 and TRBJ2-1, with 10 nucleotides matching TRBD2. Unmatched junction bases numbered 6, after V lost 9 bases and J lost 4 bases. Germline lookup yields CDR1 LNHDA and CDR2 SQIVND (reference sequence). This CDR3 spans 14 amino acids. This chain's CDR3 is CASQRGGVYNEQFF. CDR3 nucleotide sequence: TGTGCCAGCCAGCGGGGGGGCGTTTACAATGAGCAGTTCTTC.

This sequence joins TRBV9 and TRBJ2-7, with TRBD2 matching over 9 bases. This CDR3 is built from 14 residues. Germline V gives CDR1 SGDLS, CDR2 YYNGEE. J lost 1 base, V lost 4 bases, and 3 bases had no gene match. The CDR3 region has the DNA TGTGCCAGCAGCCCCAGCGGGAGGTCCTACGAGCAGTACTTC. Translation gives CASSPSGRSYEQYF.

This clone was picked up one time. This rearrangement joins TRBV12-3 or TRBV12-4 to TRBJ2-3; D is perhaps TRBD1 (6 bases). V dropped 10 bases and J dropped 5 bases, with 16 bases sitting between them. The CDR3 is made up of 13 amino acids. The CDR3 nucleotides are TGTGCCACCCAGGGGTCTTGGGAAGATACGCAGTATTTT. This codes for CATQGSWEDTQYF.

The V gene is TRBV13, the J gene TRBJ2-7, with TRBD2 matching over 8 bases. This CDR3 has 18 residues. The germline CDR1 and CDR2 sequences are PRHDT and FYEKMQ (reference sequence). Losses at the gene ends were 5 bases for V and 3 bases for J; bases not matched to a gene: 18. CDR3 nucleotide sequence: TGTGCCAGCAGCCAAGGGAGTAGACTAGCGTCCAGGGGCTACGAGCAGTACTTC. It specifies CASSQGSRLASRGYEQYF.

The chain links TRBV7-9 to TRBJ2-5; D remains ambiguous. Trimming shortened V by 3 bases and J by 5 bases, and 4 bases separated the two germline ends. Per germline, CDR1 SEHNR and CDR2 FQNEAQ (reference sequence). This CDR3 comprises 11 residues. For the CDR3, the DNA is TGTGCCAGCAGCTTCAGTGAGACCCAGTACTTC. The encoded protein is CASSFSETQYF.

The V call is TRBV5-1, the J call TRBJ1-5; 11 bases match TRBD1. J was trimmed by 10 bases and V by 4 bases; bases with no gene match: 7. The CDR3 has 14 residues. Germline CDR1 reads SGHRS; CDR2 reads YFSETQ. The CDR3 DNA reads TGCGCCAGCAGCCTGGGACAGGGGGAAGGTCCCCAGCATTTT. This encodes CASSLGQGEGPQHF.

The chain carries TRBV2 and TRBJ2-7; TRBD1 matches 7 bases. CDR3 length equals 15 residues. V lost 6 bases and J lost 2; bases outside the gene matches: 10. Germline CDR1 reads SNHLY; CDR2 reads FYNNEI. CDR3 loop: CASRADRDRTYEQYF. As DNA, the CDR3 is TGTGCCAGCAGGGCAGACAGGGACCGTACCTACGAGCAGTACTTC.